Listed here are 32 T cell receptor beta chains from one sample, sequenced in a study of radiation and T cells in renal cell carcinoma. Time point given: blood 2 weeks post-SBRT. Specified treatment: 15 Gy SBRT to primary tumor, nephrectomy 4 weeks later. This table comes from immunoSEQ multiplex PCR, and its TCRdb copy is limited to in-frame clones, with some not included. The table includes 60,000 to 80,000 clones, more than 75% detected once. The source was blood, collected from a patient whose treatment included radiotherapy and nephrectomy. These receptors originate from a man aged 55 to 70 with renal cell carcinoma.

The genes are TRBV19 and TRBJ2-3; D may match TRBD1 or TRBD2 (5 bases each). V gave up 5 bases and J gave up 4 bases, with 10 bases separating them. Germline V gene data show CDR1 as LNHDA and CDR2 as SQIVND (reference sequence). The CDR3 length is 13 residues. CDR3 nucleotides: TGTGCCAGTAGTCCCCGAGGGGCAGATACGCAGTATTTT. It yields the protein CASSPRGADTQYF.

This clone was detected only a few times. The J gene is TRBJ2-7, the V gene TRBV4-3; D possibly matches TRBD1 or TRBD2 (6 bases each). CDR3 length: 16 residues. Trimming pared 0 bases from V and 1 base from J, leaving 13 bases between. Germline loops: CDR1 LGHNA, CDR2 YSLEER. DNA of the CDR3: TGCGCCAGCAGCCAAGACCCGCAGGGGAGGTCCTACGAGCAGTACTTC. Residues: CASSQDPQGRSYEQYF.

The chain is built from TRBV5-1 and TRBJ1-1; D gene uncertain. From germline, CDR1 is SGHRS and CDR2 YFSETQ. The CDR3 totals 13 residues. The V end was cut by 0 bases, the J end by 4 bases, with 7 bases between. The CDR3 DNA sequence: TGCGCCAGCAGCTTGGGGCAGAGCACTGAAGCTTTCTTT. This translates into CASSLGQSTEAFF.

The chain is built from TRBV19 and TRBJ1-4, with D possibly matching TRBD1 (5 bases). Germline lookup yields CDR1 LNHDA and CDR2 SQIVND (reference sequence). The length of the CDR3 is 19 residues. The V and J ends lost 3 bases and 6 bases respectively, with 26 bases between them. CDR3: CASSIMEEATTAGYEKLFF. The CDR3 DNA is TGTGCCAGTAGTATTATGGAGGAGGCGACGACAGCCGGGTATGAAAAACTGTTTTTT.

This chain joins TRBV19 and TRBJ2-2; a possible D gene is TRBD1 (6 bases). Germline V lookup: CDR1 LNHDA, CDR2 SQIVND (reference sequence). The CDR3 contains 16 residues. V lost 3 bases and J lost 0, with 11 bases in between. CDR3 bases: TGTGCCAGTAGTATCCGTGGGGGCTCGAACACCGGGGAGCTGTTTTTT. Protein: CASSIRGGSNTGELFF.

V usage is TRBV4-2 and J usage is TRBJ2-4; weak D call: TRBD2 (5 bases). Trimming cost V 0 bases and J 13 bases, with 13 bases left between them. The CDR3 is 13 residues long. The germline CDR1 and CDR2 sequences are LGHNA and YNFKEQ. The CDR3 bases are TGTGCCAGCAGCCAAGACCTGGGTTCGGGACAGTACTTC. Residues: CASSQDLGSGQYF.

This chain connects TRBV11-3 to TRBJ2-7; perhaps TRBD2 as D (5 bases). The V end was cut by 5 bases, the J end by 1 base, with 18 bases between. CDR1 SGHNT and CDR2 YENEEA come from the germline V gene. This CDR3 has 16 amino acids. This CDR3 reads CASSPGTQQLSYEQYF. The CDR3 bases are TGTGCCAGCAGCCCGGGAACCCAACAACTTTCCTACGAGCAGTACTTC.

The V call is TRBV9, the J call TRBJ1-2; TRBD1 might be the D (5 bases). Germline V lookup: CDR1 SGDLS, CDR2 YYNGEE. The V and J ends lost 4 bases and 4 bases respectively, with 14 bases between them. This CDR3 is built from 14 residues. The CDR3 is CASSLRLGGYGYTF. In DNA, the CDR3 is TGTGCCAGCAGCCTAAGACTCGGGGGCTATGGCTACACCTTC.

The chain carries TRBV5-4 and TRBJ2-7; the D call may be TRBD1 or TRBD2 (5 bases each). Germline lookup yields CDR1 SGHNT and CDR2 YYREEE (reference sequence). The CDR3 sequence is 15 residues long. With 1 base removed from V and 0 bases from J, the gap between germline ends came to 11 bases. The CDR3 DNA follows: TGTGCCAGCAGCTTGCCGGGACGGAGCTCCTACGAGCAGTACTTC. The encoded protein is CASSLPGRSSYEQYF.

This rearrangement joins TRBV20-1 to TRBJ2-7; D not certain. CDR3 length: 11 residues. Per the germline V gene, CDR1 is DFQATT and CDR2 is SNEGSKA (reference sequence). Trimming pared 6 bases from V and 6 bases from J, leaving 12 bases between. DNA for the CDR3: TGCAGTGCCGAGAACCGGCCCGAGCAGTACTTC. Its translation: CSAENRPEQYF.

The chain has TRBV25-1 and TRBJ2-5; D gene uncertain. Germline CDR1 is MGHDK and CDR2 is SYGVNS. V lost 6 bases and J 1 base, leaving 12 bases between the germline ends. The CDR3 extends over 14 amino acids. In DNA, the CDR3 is TGTGCCAGCAGCCGAGACTTACCCCAAGAGACCCAGTACTTC. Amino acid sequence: CASSRDLPQETQYF. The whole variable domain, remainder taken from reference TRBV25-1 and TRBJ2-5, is EADIYQTPRYLVIGTGKKITLECSQTMGHDKMYWYQQDPGMELHLIHYSYGVNSTEKGDLSSESTVSRIRTEHFPLTLESARPSHTSQYLCASSRDLPQETQYFGPGTRLLVL.

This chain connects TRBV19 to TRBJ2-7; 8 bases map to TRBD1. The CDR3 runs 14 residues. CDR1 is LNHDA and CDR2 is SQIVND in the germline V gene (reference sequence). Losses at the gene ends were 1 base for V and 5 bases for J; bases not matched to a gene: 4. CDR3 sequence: CASSIGQGPHEQYF. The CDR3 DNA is TGTGCCAGTAGTATAGGACAGGGGCCTCACGAGCAGTACTTC.

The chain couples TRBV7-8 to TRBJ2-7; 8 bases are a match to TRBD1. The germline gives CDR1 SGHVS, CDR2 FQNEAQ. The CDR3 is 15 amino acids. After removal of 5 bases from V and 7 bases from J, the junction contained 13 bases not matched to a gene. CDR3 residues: CASSATIQGAREQYF. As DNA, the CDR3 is TGTGCCAGCAGCGCTACCATCCAGGGGGCGCGGGAGCAGTACTTC.

The CDR3, as DNA: TGTGCCAGCAGTTTAGGGACAGACTTTTACGAGCAGTACTTC. Amino acids: CASSLGTDFYEQYF. The V and J genes are TRBV27 and TRBJ2-7, with 7 bases matching TRBD1. The CDR3 has 14 residues. Germline V CDR1 and CDR2: MNHEY, SMNVEV (reference sequence). V shed 2 bases, J shed 4 bases, and the junction held 5 bases outside the gene matches.

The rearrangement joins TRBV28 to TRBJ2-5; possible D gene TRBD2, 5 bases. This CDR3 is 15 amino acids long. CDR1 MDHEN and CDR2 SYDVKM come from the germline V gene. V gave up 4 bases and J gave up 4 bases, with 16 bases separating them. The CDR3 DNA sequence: TGTGCCAGCAGTTCGACGGGGATTCTAGGAGAGACCCAGTACTTC. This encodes CASSSTGILGETQYF.

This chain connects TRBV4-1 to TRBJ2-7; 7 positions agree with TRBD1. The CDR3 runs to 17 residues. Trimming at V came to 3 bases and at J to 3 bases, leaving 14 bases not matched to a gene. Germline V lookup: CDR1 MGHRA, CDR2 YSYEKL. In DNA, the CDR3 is TGCGCCAGCAGCCAGGGAAGCTTGAGACAGGGAAGCTACGAGCAGTACTTC. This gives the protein CASSQGSLRQGSYEQYF.

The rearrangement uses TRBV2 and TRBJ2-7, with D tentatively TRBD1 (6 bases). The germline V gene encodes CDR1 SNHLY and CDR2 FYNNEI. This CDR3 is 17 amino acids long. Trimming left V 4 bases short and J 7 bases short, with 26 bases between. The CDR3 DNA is TGTGCCAGCAGTGGGAGTGGGACATCCCCCCAGGCTTGGGAGCAGTACTTC. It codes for CASSGSGTSPQAWEQYF.

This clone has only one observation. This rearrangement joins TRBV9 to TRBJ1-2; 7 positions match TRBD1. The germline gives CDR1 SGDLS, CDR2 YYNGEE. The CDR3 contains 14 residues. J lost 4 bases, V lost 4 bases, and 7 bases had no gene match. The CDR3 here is CASSRTGTSYGYTF. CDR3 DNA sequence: TGTGCCAGCAGCCGGACAGGAACCTCCTATGGCTACACCTTC. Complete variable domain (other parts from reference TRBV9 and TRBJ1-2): DSGVTQTPKHLITATGQRVTLRCSPRSGDLSVYWYQQSLDQGLQFLIQYYNGEERAKGNILERFSAQQFPDLHSELNLSSLELGDSALYFCASSRTGTSYGYTFGSGTRLTVV.

CDR3 bases: TGTGCCAGCAGCAAAGGGGAACTTTGGACAGGCCGACTCTATGGCTACACCTTC. Translating gives CASSKGELWTGRLYGYTF. This sequence joins TRBV21-1 and TRBJ1-2; the table calls TRBD1, which could not be checked here. TRBV21-1 is given as a pseudogene. CDR3 length: 18 amino acids.

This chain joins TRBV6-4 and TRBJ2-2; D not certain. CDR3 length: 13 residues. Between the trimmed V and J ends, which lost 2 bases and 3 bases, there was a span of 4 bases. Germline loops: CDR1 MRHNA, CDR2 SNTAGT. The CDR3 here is CASSDRDTGELFF. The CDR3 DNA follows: TGTGCCAGCAGTGACAGGGACACCGGGGAGCTGTTTTTT.

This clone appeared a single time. The CDR3 loop is CASSFDTSASSYEQYF. The CDR3 DNA is TGTGCCAGCAGTTTTGATACTAGCGCGAGCTCCTACGAGCAGTACTTC. The V call is TRBV27, the J call TRBJ2-7; the match to TRBD2 covers 7 bases. Germline trimming cut 3 bases from V and 0 bases from J; bases unmatched to any gene: 8. Per the germline V gene, CDR1 is MNHEY and CDR2 is SMNVEV (reference sequence). This CDR3 region has 16 residues.

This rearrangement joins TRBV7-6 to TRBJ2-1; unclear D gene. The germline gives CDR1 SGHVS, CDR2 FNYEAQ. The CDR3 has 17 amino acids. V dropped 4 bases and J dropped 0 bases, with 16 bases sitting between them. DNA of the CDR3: TGTGCCAGCAGCTCGAGACTTCCCCGCAGCTCCTACAATGAGCAGTTCTTC. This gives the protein CASSSRLPRSSYNEQFF.

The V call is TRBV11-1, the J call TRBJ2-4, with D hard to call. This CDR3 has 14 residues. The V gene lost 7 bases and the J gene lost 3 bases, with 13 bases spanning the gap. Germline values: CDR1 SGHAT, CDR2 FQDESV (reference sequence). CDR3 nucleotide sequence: TGTGCCAGCACCGCGGAACCTGTCAAAAACATTCAGTACTTC. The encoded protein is CASTAEPVKNIQYF.

The CDR3 DNA follows: TGTGCCAGCAGTTTCCACGCTACTAGCGGGGGCTCCTACGAGCAGTACTTC. Translating it yields CASSFHATSGGSYEQYF. This chain uses TRBV28 with TRBJ2-7; 11 nucleotides align to TRBD2. V trimming: 3 bases; J trimming: 0 bases; junction bases outside the gene matches: 7. From germline, CDR1 is MDHEN and CDR2 SYDVKM. The length of the CDR3 is 17 residues.

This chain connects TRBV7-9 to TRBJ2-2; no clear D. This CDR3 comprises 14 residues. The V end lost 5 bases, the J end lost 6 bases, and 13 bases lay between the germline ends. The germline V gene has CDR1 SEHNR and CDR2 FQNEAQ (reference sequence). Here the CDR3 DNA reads TGTGCCAGCAGCAGTCGGCGTCAGGCCGGGGAGCTGTTTTTT. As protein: CASSSRRQAGELFF. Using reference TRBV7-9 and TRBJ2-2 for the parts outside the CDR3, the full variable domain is DTGVSQNPRHKITKRGQNVTFRCDPISEHNRLYWYRQTLGQGPEFLTYFQNEAQLEKSRLLSDRFSAERPKGSFSTLEIQRTEQGDSAMYLCASSSRRQAGELFFGEGSRLTVL.

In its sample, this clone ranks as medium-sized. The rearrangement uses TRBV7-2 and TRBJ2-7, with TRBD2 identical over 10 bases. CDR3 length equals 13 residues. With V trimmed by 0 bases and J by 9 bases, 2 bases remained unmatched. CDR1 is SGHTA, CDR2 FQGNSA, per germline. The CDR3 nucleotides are TGTGCCAGCAGCTTAGCGGGACTAGCGATGCAGTACTTC. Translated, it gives CASSLAGLAMQYF.

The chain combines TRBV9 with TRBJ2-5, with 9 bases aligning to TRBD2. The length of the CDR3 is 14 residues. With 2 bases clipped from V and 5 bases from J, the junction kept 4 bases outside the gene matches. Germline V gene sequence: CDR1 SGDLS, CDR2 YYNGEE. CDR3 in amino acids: CASSVGSGSETQYF. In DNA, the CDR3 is TGTGCCAGCAGCGTCGGTAGCGGGAGTGAGACCCAGTACTTC.

Written as DNA, the CDR3 is TGTGCCAGCAGCTTAGCCTCTCAGTACAATGAGCAGTTCTTC. Protein sequence: CASSLASQYNEQFF. The chain recombines TRBV7-9 with TRBJ2-1; no definite D call. Trimming cost V 0 bases and J 4 bases, with 7 bases left between them. This CDR3 is built from 14 residues. From germline, CDR1 is SEHNR and CDR2 FQNEAQ (reference sequence).

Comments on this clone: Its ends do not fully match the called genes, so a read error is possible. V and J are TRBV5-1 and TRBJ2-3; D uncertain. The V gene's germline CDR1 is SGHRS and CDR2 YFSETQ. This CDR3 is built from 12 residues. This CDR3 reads CASSRDTQQRRF. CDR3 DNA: TGCGCCAGCAGCCGTGACACCCAGCAAAGACGCTTT.

The CDR3 spells CASSSQGSGTEAFF. In DNA, the CDR3 is TGCGCCAGCAGCTCACAGGGGTCCGGCACTGAAGCTTTCTTT. The genes are TRBV5-1 and TRBJ1-1; the match to TRBD1 covers 7 bases. The CDR3 length is 14 residues. Trimming took 3 bases from V and 4 from J; bases not matched to a gene: 6. Germline CDR1 reads SGHRS; CDR2 reads YFSETQ.

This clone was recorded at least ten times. In nucleotides, the CDR3 is TGTGCCAGCAGGACTGGGGCCAACGTCCTGACTTTC. This sequence encodes CASRTGANVLTF. This chain joins TRBV7-2 and TRBJ2-6, with D hard to call. Germline CDR1 SGHTA, CDR2 FQGNSA. The V and J ends lost 6 bases and 2 bases respectively, with 2 bases between them. CDR3 length: 12 amino acids.

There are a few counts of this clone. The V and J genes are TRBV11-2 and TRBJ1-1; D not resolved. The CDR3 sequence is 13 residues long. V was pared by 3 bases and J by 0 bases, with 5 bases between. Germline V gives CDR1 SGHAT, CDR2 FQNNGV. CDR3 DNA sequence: TGTGCCAGCAGCTTCGACGTGAACACTGAAGCTTTCTTT. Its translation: CASSFDVNTEAFF. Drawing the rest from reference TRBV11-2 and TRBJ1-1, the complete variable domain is EAGVAQSPRYKIIEKRQSVAFWCNPISGHATLYWYQQILGQGPKLLIQFQNNGVVDDSQLPKDRFSAERLKGVDSTLKIQPAKLEDSAVYLCASSFDVNTEAFFGQGTRLTVV.